These T cell receptor beta chains were read from a single sample in a study of blood T cell repertoires in COVID-19. The protocol was immunoSEQ multiplex PCR, while the TCRdb copy is restricted to in-frame clones and leaves out a portion. Of over 100,000 clones listed, about 85% are singletons. Sequencing was carried out using peripheral blood. These TCRs come from a man in his forties with acute or convalescent COVID-19. CDR3s include the opening cysteine and the closing phenylalanine or tryptophan. The D gene is left open where the match is weak. The size of a clone is reported for some rows only, either as once, few or many, or as a class for expanded clones.

d_gene: .; v_gene: TRBV4-2; j_gene: TRBJ1-5; abundance: few; CDR3aa: CASSQDEQGNQPQHF; CDR3nt: TGTGCCAGCAGCCAAGATGAACAGGGCAATCAGCCCCAGCATTTT
d_gene: TRBD2; v_gene: TRBV5-5; j_gene: TRBJ2-3; abundance: .; CDR3aa: CASSLDRTSTDTQYF; CDR3nt: TGTGCCAGCAGCTTGGATCGGACTAGTACAGATACGCAGTATTTT
d_gene: .; v_gene: TRBV7-9; j_gene: TRBJ2-7; abundance: .; CDR3aa: CASSFWGGGTYEQYF; CDR3nt: TGTGCCAGCAGCTTCTGGGGCGGGGGCACCTACGAGCAGTACTTC
d_gene: TRBD1; v_gene: TRBV7-6; j_gene: TRBJ1-5; abundance: .; CDR3aa: CASSPHRDRKVVQPQHF; CDR3nt: TGTGCCAGCAGCCCGCACCGGGACAGGAAGGTGGTGCAGCCCCAGCATTTT
d_gene: .; v_gene: TRBV11-2; j_gene: TRBJ1-5; abundance: .; CDR3aa: CASSLVAGMWNQPQHF; CDR3nt: TGTGCCAGCAGCTTAGTTGCAGGGATGTGGAATCAGCCCCAGCATTTT
d_gene: .; v_gene: TRBV28; j_gene: TRBJ2-5; abundance: .; CDR3aa: CASSLQGAETQYF; CDR3nt: TGTGCCAGCAGCTTACAGGGCGCGGAGACCCAGTACTTC
d_gene: TRBD1; v_gene: TRBV20-1; j_gene: TRBJ2-5; abundance: .; CDR3aa: CSASQGARETQYF; CDR3nt: TGCAGTGCTAGTCAGGGGGCGCGGGAGACCCAGTACTTC
d_gene: .; v_gene: TRBV21-1; j_gene: TRBJ2-5; abundance: .; CDR3aa: CASSNWYSGGTQYF; CDR3nt: TGTGCCAGCAGCAATTGGTATAGCGGGGGGACCCAGTACTTC
d_gene: .; v_gene: TRBV28; j_gene: TRBJ1-5; abundance: .; CDR3aa: CASTPGYFNQPQHF; CDR3nt: TGTGCCAGCACCCCGGGTTACTTCAACCAGCCCCAGCATTTT
d_gene: TRBD2; v_gene: TRBV3-1/TRBV3-2; j_gene: TRBJ2-7; abundance: few; CDR3aa: CASSPLLAGGPGGEQYF; CDR3nt: TGTGCCAGCAGCCCCCTACTGGCGGGAGGGCCTGGAGGTGAGCAGTACTTC
d_gene: TRBD1; v_gene: TRBV4-2; j_gene: TRBJ1-1; abundance: once; CDR3aa: CASSQDGGTGRNTEAFF; CDR3nt: TGTGCCAGCAGCCAAGATGGGGGGACAGGGAGGAACACTGAAGCTTTCTTT
d_gene: .; v_gene: TRBV28; j_gene: TRBJ1-1; abundance: .; CDR3aa: CATHGRGAFF; CDR3nt: TGTGCCACCCATGGCCGGGGAGCTTTCTTT
d_gene: .; v_gene: TRBV21-1; j_gene: TRBJ2-7; abundance: .; CDR3aa: CASSKPGQGPPYEQYF; CDR3nt: TGTGCCAGCAGCAAACCCGGACAGGGGCCTCCCTACGAGCAGTACTTC
d_gene: TRBD1; v_gene: TRBV5-5; j_gene: TRBJ2-2; abundance: .; CDR3aa: CASSLTGVTGELFF; CDR3nt: TGTGCCAGCAGTTTGACAGGGGTGACCGGGGAGCTGTTTTTT
d_gene: .; v_gene: TRBV30; j_gene: TRBJ1-5; abundance: .; CDR3aa: CAWSTFTDSYSNQPQHF; CDR3nt: TGTGCCTGGAGTACCTTCACGGACAGCTATAGCAATCAGCCCCAGCATTTT
d_gene: .; v_gene: TRBV10-3; j_gene: TRBJ1-5; abundance: .; CDR3aa: CAISESTGHQPQHF; CDR3nt: TGTGCCATCAGTGAGTCGACAGGACATCAGCCCCAGCATTTT